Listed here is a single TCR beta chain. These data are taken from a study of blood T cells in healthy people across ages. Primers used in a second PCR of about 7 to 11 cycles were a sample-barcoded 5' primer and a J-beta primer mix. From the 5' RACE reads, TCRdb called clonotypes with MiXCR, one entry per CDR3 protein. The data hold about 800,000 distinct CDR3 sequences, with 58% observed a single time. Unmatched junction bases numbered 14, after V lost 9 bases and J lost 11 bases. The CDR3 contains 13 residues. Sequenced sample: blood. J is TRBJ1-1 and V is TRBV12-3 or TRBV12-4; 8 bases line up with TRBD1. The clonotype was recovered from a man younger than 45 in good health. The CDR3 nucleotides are TGTGCCAGTAGCAGCCCTACAGGGGGGTACGCTTTCTTT. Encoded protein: CASSSPTGGYAFF.